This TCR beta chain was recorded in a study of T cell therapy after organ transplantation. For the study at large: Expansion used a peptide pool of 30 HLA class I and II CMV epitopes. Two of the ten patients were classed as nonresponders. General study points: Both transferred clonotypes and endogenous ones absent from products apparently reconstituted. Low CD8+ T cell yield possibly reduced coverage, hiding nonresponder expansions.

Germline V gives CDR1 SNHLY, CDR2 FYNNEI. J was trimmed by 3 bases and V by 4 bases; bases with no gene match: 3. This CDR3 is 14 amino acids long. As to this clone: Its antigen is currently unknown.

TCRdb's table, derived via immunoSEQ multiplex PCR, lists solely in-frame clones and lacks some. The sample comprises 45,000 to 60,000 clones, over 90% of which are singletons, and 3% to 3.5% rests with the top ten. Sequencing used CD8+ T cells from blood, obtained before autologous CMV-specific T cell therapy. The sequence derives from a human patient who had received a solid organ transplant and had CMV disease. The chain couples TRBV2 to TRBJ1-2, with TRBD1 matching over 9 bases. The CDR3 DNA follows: TGTGCCAGCAGTGGGGACAGGGATGACTATGGCTACACCTTC. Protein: CASSGDRDDYGYTF. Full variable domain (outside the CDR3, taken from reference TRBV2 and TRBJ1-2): EPEVTQTPSHQVTQMGQEVILRCVPISNHLYFYWYRQILGQKVEFLVSFYNNEISEKSEIFDDQFSVERPDGSNFTLKIRSTKLEDSAMYFCASSGDRDDYGYTFGSGTRLTVV.